The entry that follows covers one TCR beta chain sequence. Its antigen is not known. The data derive from a study of cytomegalovirus exposure and HLA in healthy donors. With 60 Vbeta and 13 Jbeta primers, the PCR was carried out. Repertoires were generated with immunoSEQ multiplex PCR, while TCRdb's copy carries only in-frame clones and drops some. The sample consists of 180,000 or so clones, under 85% of them appearing once. Study-wide points: It was 150 or so TCR beta chains that were listed as cytomegalovirus-associated. Later analysis identified a missense DCLRE1C variant that was linked to TCR beta V- and J-gene trimming.

The CDR3 has 18 amino acids. Looked up from germline, CDR1 is SQVTM and CDR2 is ANQGSEA. Trimming cost V 6 bases and J 4 bases; bases outside gene matches: 21. V and J are TRBV29-1 and TRBJ1-3; TRBD1 agrees at 7 bases. The sample taken for sequencing was PBMCs. This clonotype was obtained from a male donor in good health and CMV-seronegative. The CDR3 protein is CSVSGGDSDPLAGNTIYF. The CDR3 DNA follows: TGCAGCGTCTCGGGAGGGGACAGCGACCCCCTTGCGGGAAACACCATATATTTT. Full variable domain (rest looked up from reference TRBV29-1 and TRBJ1-3): SAVISQKPSRDICQRGTSLTIQCQVDSQVTMMFWYRQQPGQSLTLIATANQGSEATYESGFVIDKFPISRPNLTFSTLTVSNMSPEDSSIYLCSVSGGDSDPLAGNTIYFGEGSWLTVV.